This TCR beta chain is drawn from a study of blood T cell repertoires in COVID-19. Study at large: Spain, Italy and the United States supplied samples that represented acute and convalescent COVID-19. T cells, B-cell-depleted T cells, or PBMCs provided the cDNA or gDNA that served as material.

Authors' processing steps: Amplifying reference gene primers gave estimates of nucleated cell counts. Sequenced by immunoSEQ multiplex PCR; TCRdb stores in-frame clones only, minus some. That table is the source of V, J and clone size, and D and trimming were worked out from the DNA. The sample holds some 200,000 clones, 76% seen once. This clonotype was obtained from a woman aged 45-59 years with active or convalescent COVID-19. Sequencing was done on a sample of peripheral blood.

CDR3: CASRRQGSSPLHF. CDR3 nucleotides: TGTGCCAGCAGAAGACAGGGAAGCTCACCCCTCCACTTT. The chain recombines TRBV7-2 with TRBJ1-6, with 7 positions matching TRBD1. The germline V gene encodes CDR1 SGHTA and CDR2 FQGNSA. The J segment lost 10 bases and the V segment lost 6 bases, leaving 6 bases of the junction unmatched. The CDR3 runs 13 residues.